This paragraph reports one T cell receptor (beta chain). No cognate antigen has been identified for it. No base qualities exist here, and no much larger clone lies one base off it. The meaning of the sample's time point label: cells obtained before transplantation from donor or recipient. CD3+CD4+ and CD3+CD8+ populations were FACS-sorted from unstimulated pre-transplant donor and recipient cells taken from spleen or lymph nodes. These data are taken from a study of graft-versus-host responses after intestinal transplantation (dated by TCRdb to about 2021). In terms of the full investigation: Recipients received multivisceral, liver-intestinal, or isolated intestinal transplants. Bulk TCR-beta CDR3 sequencing was used to track graft-versus-host and host-versus-graft alloreactive T cell clones in the graft, circulation and bone marrow after intestinal transplantation. A peak of at least 4% donor T cells among recipient peripheral blood mononuclear cells was the definition used for donor T cell macrochimerism. To identify alloreactive clones, pre-transplant mixed lymphocyte reaction products were sequenced and then compared with unstimulated pre-transplant donor and recipient T cells. Samples from a few later patients were sequenced in-house on an Illumina MiSeq with MiXCR processing rather than by the commercial service. Every recipient was given anti-thymocyte globulin induction, then maintenance tacrolimus and steroids for 3 to 4 years. The cohort enrolled about two dozen intestinal transplant recipients including one retransplant, and a few patients lacking pretransplant specimens were excluded.

Libraries were constructed by the immunoSEQ multiplex PCR assay. In most patients, genomic DNA was isolated using the Qiagen DNeasy Blood and Tissue Kit and sent frozen to Adaptive Biotechnologies for TCR sequencing. For most patients, genomic DNA was subjected to high-throughput TCR-beta CDR3 sequencing by Adaptive Biotechnologies. Turning to the authors' computational methods: TCR sequencing data were retrieved from Adaptive's ImmunoSEQ software for around 20 patients, whereas three other patients were processed with MiXCR and VDJtools. To correct CD4 versus CD8 sorting errors, any sequence found in both subsets at a frequency ratio below 5:1 was removed. CDR3 nucleotide sequences shared by donor and recipient were removed because the origin of these sequences could not be assigned. To count as alloreactive, a clone needed at least 2-fold expansion over unstimulated cells and a minimum CFSE-low frequency of 0.002% (template counts) or 0.001% (read counts). Mappable clones were those detected in sequenced pre-transplant spleen, lymph node, or MLR CFSE-low populations of the donor or recipient. The cumulative frequency of alloreactive clones was calculated as a percentage of all sequences, weighted by copy number. Held by TCRdb, this immuneACCESS table contains in-frame sequences only and omits some clones. Under half of the omission traces to an unresolved V gene where checked; the cause of the rest is unknown. V, J and clone size derive from that table, while D and trimming were established from the DNA sequence. In all, the sample holds approximately 85,000 clones, and 91% of those were seen once. The top ten hold 7% to 8.5% of the sample.

Study-level results and caveats: Conclusions were limited by the relatively low number and heterogeneity of intestinal transplant patients. In patients with donor T cell macrochimerism, the allografts had high GvH to HvG T cell clonal ratios. GvH clones turned up in recipient bone marrow, with some appearing earlier in ileal mucosa or blood, a pattern consistent with an intestinal mucosal origin. Early after transplant, peak levels of circulating GvH clones were associated with declines in HvG clones.

The TCR originated in a human donor who was the organ donor for an intestinal transplant. The sequencing here drew on unstimulated CD8+ T cells sorted from spleen or lymph node cells, taken before transplant.

The CDR3 here reads CASSVLQGVEAGELFF. The DNA is as follows: TGTGCCAGCAGTGTCCTACAGGGGGTAGAGGCCGGGGAGCTGTTTTTT. The chain employs TRBV6-4 and TRBJ2-2, and TRBD1 aligns with 8 junction nucleotides. V and J are trimmed by 4 bases and 6 bases, and the gene matches miss 10 bases of the junction. Via the germline V gene, CDR1 is MRHNA and CDR2 SNTAGT. Including the terminal cysteine and phenylalanine, the CDR3 comprises 16 residues. Just the 48-base CDR3 DNA is kept, in frame starting at base 1.